This entry describes one T cell receptor beta chain. As yet, its antigen is unknown. This sample was included in a study of T cell repertoires in cytomegalovirus infection. Overall study: HLA-B-restricted CMV epitopes that are well studied were used alongside recently identified HLA-C-restricted ones. Both CMV infection and a matching HLA type were indicated by public TCR beta signatures.

With 7 bases removed from V and 4 bases from J, the gap between germline ends came to 16 bases. The CDR3 sequence is 14 residues long. CDR1 is SNHLY and CDR2 is FYNNEI in the germline V gene. TCRdb called the reads again in MiXCR, with one record for every CDR3 protein. The repertoire has approximately 600,000 distinct CDR3 sequences, under 45% of them found once; the top ten carry 48%. The study's findings and limits: Individuals carrying CMV plus the relevant HLA were identified by cumulative frequency of public TCR beta families. The response measured ex vivo was dominated by TCR beta clonotypes (HLA-C-restricted and CMV-specific).

This chain connects TRBV2 to TRBJ1-1; D gene ambiguous. The source is a human donor in good health (CMV status not recorded). Some clones in this sample may be carry-over from other donors' samples. The source material was cultured PBMCs, sampled from culture after CMV antigen stimulation. CDR3 sequence (DNA): TGTGCCAGCAAATGGGCCGCCAGCGGCACTGAAGCTTTCTTT. Translating gives CASKWAASGTEAFF.